The 13 T cell receptor beta chains reported below all come from one sample, sequenced in a study of T cells expressing NK-cell markers. TCRdb reprocessed the 5' RACE reads and reports one entry per CDR3 protein, with no DNA. Its clone listing holds about 160,000 distinct CDR3 sequences. Sample: blood T cells: a sorted CD56 or NKG2C T cell subset, CD4+ or CD8+ T cells, or bulk PBMC T cells (not recorded which). Receptors were obtained from a man aged 18 to 69 in good health.

This chain joins TRBV4-1 and TRBJ1-5; with no DNA, the TCRdb D assignment of TRBD1 cannot be verified. Germline assignment: CDR1 MGHRA and CDR2 YSYEKL. The CDR3 length is 16 residues. The CDR3 sequence is CASSQDTGFSNQPQHF.

The chain is built from TRBV3-1 and TRBJ2-7; the D call of TRBD1 rests on TCRdb alone, since no DNA is present to check it. Germline lookup yields CDR1 LGHDT and CDR2 YNNKEL (reference sequence). CDR3 length: 15 amino acids. CDR3 sequence reads: CASSQEQGQGYEQYF.

The chain carries TRBV18 and TRBJ2-5; TCRdb proposes TRBD2, but this gene call is untestable without DNA. The CDR3 is 17 amino acids. The germline gives CDR1 KGHSH, CDR2 LQKENI. The CDR3 sequence is CASSPRGLAEVQETQYF.

V usage is TRBV20-1 and J usage is TRBJ2-1. From germline, CDR1 is DFQATT and CDR2 SNEGSKA (reference sequence). This CDR3 has 15 amino acids. The CDR3 reads CSARDSYRSYNEQFF.

The chain uses TRBV5-4 and TRBJ2-7; lacking DNA, the TRBD1 call made by TCRdb goes unchecked. Germline CDR1 SGHNT, CDR2 YYREEE (reference sequence). The CDR3 contains 15 residues. The CDR3 sequence is CASRPNRGPVYEQYF.

The genes are TRBV5-6 and TRBJ2-5; TCRdb's assignment of TRBD2 cannot be checked, as there is no DNA. CDR1 is SGHDT and CDR2 is YYEEEE in the germline V gene. The CDR3 consists of 15 residues. The CDR3 is CASSERLAGGETQYF.

The gene calls are TRBV6-1 and TRBJ2-2. The CDR3 is 15 amino acids. The germline V gene encodes CDR1 MNHNS and CDR2 SASEGT. CDR3 in amino acids: CASSTLSEKAGELFF.

The gene calls are TRBV19 and TRBJ1-4; TCRdb's D call, TRBD1, is unchecked because there is no DNA. There are 16 residues in the CDR3. Germline CDR1 LNHDA, CDR2 SQIVND (reference sequence). CDR3: CASSMLRDLTNEKLFF.

This chain joins TRBV11-2 and TRBJ2-7; TCRdb's D call, TRBD1, is unchecked because there is no DNA. CDR3 length: 16 residues. The germline V gene encodes CDR1 SGHAT and CDR2 FQNNGV. Here the CDR3 reads CASSLGRQGLTNEQYF.

The V call is TRBV28, the J call TRBJ1-2; with no DNA, the TCRdb D assignment of TRBD1 cannot be verified. The CDR3 is 13 residues long. Germline CDR1 MDHEN, CDR2 SYDVKM. CDR3 amino acids: CASSLGGLNGYTF.

The chain has TRBV7-9 and TRBJ1-2. This CDR3 comprises 15 residues. The germline gives CDR1 SEHNR, CDR2 FQNEAQ (reference sequence). CDR3 sequence: CASSLSGFLNYGYTF.

The chain has TRBV19 and TRBJ1-6; the D gene TCRdb calls, TRBD1, cannot be checked with no DNA. This CDR3 region has 16 residues. Germline V gene lookup returns CDR1 LNHDA and CDR2 SQIVND (reference sequence). CDR3 protein: CASSKSWDTYNSPLHF. Supplemented by reference TRBV19 and TRBJ1-6, the full variable domain reads DGGITQSPKYLFRKEGQNVTLSCEQNLNHDAMYWYRQDPGQGLRLIYYSQIVNDFQKGDIAEGYSVSREKKESFPLTVTSAQKNPTAFYLCASSKSWDTYNSPLHFGNGTRLTVT.

V is TRBV7-9 and J is TRBJ2-7; the D call of TRBD1 rests on TCRdb alone, since no DNA is present to check it. Germline V CDR1 and CDR2: SEHNR, FQNEAQ (reference sequence). There are 16 residues in the CDR3. CDR3 sequence reads: CASSLAPGTGAEEQYF.